One sample yielded the 10 T cell receptor beta chains listed below, sequenced in a study of shared clonotypes between healthy human individuals. Libraries were prepared by immunoSEQ multiplex PCR; TCRdb keeps only in-frame clonotypes and omits some of them. The profile shows around 650,000 clones, approximately 96% of them singletons. The naive CD8 population came from CD45RO-negative cells selected for CCR7, without terminally differentiated effector memory CD45RA+ cells. The specimen sequenced was naive CD8+ T cells sorted from blood. These receptors came from a woman under 40 in good health.

This CDR3 reads CGSAEYSNQPQHF. CDR3 nucleotides: TGTGGATCTGCCGAATATAGCAATCAGCCCCAGCATTTT. The chain has TRBV28 and TRBJ1-5; no firm D call. This CDR3 comprises 13 residues. Per the germline V gene, CDR1 is MDHEN and CDR2 is SYDVKM.

V and J are TRBV28 and TRBJ2-7, with TRBD1 identical over 8 bases. Germline V gives CDR1 MDHEN, CDR2 SYDVKM. V was pared by 5 bases and J by 0 bases, with 6 bases of the junction left unmatched. This CDR3 is 15 amino acids long. For the CDR3, the DNA is TGTGCCAGCAGTCCCGGGACAGGCTACTCCTACGAGCAGTACTTC. Translated, it gives CASSPGTGYSYEQYF.

The J gene is TRBJ1-3, the V gene TRBV2; the D gene is possibly TRBD1 (5 bases). Per the germline V gene, CDR1 is SNHLY and CDR2 is FYNNEI. With 2 bases removed from V and 2 bases from J, the gap between germline ends came to 10 bases. The length of the CDR3 is 15 residues. As DNA, the CDR3 is TGTGCCAGCAGTGAACGCGGCAGGGCTGGAAACACCATATATTTT. This translates into CASSERGRAGNTIYF. The whole variable domain, filled in from reference TRBV2 and TRBJ1-3, reads EPEVTQTPSHQVTQMGQEVILRCVPISNHLYFYWYRQILGQKVEFLVSFYNNEISEKSEIFDDQFSVERPDGSNFTLKIRSTKLEDSAMYFCASSERGRAGNTIYFGEGSWLTVV.

The rearrangement uses TRBV9 and TRBJ1-6, with D possibly matching TRBD1 (5 bases). V was trimmed by 4 bases and J by 14 bases, leaving 16 bases between them. Germline V gives CDR1 SGDLS, CDR2 YYNGEE. The CDR3 loop spans 13 amino acids. Here the CDR3 DNA reads TGTGCCAGCAGCTCCGGGACGGACCCAGCCCTCCACTTT. Amino acids: CASSSGTDPALHF.

V usage is TRBV9 and J usage is TRBJ1-4; 8 nucleotides line up with TRBD1. The CDR3 is 14 residues long. Looked up from germline, CDR1 is SGDLS and CDR2 is YYNGEE. The trim removed 4 bases at V and 7 bases at J, leaving 6 bases unmatched. In nucleotides, the CDR3 is TGTGCCAGCAGCCCTACAGGGGGATCTGAAAAACTGTTTTTT. This codes for CASSPTGGSEKLFF. The complete variable domain, with remaining parts taken from reference TRBV9 and TRBJ1-4, reads DSGVTQTPKHLITATGQRVTLRCSPRSGDLSVYWYQQSLDQGLQFLIQYYNGEERAKGNILERFSAQQFPDLHSELNLSSLELGDSALYFCASSPTGGSEKLFFGSGTQLSVL.

This chain joins TRBV7-8 and TRBJ2-2, with D possibly matching TRBD2 (5 bases). CDR3 length: 15 amino acids. Trimming stripped 2 bases from V and 3 bases from J, with 10 bases between. The germline CDR1 and CDR2 sequences are SGHVS and FQNEAQ. CDR3 DNA sequence: TGTGCCAGCAGCTTACTAACCGGGGACACCGGGGAGCTGTTTTTT. Translation gives CASSLLTGDTGELFF.

The chain joins TRBV7-9 to TRBJ2-4, with D tentatively TRBD1 (6 bases). Trimming removed 5 bases at V and 2 bases at J, with 10 bases between. The V gene's germline CDR1 is SEHNR and CDR2 FQNEAQ (reference sequence). This CDR3 comprises 14 residues. The CDR3 nucleotides read TGTGCCAGCAGCCTAGGGGGTACCAAAAACATTCAGTACTTC. It codes for CASSLGGTKNIQYF.

The rearrangement links TRBV1 to TRBJ2-1; the table's D call of TRBD2 was not tested on the DNA. TRBV1 has pseudogene status. The length of the CDR3 is 15 residues. The CDR3 sequence is CTSSQGHWGKTRPFF. DNA for the CDR3: TGCACCAGCAGCCAAGGCCATTGGGGGAAGACTAGGCCGTTCTTC.

The rearrangement uses TRBV10-1 and TRBJ2-1; D not certain. V was shortened by 4 bases and J by 6 bases, with 7 bases between the two germline ends. The germline gives CDR1 WNHNN, CDR2 SYGVQD (reference sequence). The CDR3 length is 12 residues. The CDR3 loop is CASSGDINEQFF. In DNA, the CDR3 is TGCGCCAGCAGTGGAGACATCAATGAGCAGTTCTTC.

The chain joins TRBV28 to TRBJ2-1; 7 bases agree with TRBD2. This CDR3 spans 14 amino acids. V was pared by 7 bases and J by 4 bases, with 7 bases of the junction left unmatched. Germline assignment: CDR1 MDHEN and CDR2 SYDVKM. CDR3 region: CASTQWGGYNEQFF. The CDR3 DNA sequence: TGTGCCAGCACTCAATGGGGGGGATACAATGAGCAGTTCTTC.